The text below deals with one T cell receptor (beta chain). Its antigen remains unknown. The record originates from a study of T cell repertoires in cytomegalovirus infection. The overall study: Recently identified HLA-C-restricted and well-studied HLA-B-restricted CMV epitopes were used.

Notes on the study in general: The response measured ex vivo was dominated by TCR beta clonotypes (HLA-C-restricted and CMV-specific). Adding up the frequency of public TCR beta families identified people who carried CMV plus the relevant HLA.

Using its own MiXCR run on the reads, TCRdb lists one record per CDR3 protein. The repertoire holds some 700,000 distinct CDR3 sequences, with 30% to 35% as singletons. V lost 1 base, J lost 2 bases, and 12 bases stayed unmatched. This CDR3 has 18 residues. CDR1 is SGHAT and CDR2 is FQDESV in the germline V gene (reference sequence). The V call is TRBV11-1, the J call TRBJ1-1; TRBD1 matches 8 bases. Source: cultured PBMCs, taken from culture after CMV antigen stimulation. The clonotype was recovered from a human donor in good health (CMV status not recorded). Some clones in this sample may be carry-over from other donors' samples. The CDR3 here is CASSLVPPQGGFNTEAFF. CDR3 nucleotides: TGTGCCAGCAGCTTAGTTCCCCCACAGGGGGGGTTCAACACTGAAGCTTTCTTT.